The present T cell receptor beta chain was sequenced within a study of Tregs in tolerant kidney transplant recipients. Study-wide results and caveats: Tregs expanded with activated donor B cells seemed most donor-specific.

This clone has a single count. The antigen remains undetermined. The assay was immunoSEQ multiplex PCR, and TCRdb's table has in-frame clones only and misses some. Among some 68,000 clones listed, roughly 84% were seen once. Unstimulated Tregs (CD4+CD25+CD127-) and CD4+CD25- non-Tregs were sorted from PBMCs. Germline V gene sequence: CDR1 WNHNN, CDR2 SYGVQD (reference sequence). The CDR3 spans 15 residues. Trimming took 7 bases from V and 4 from J; bases not matched to a gene: 11. V usage is TRBV10-1 and J usage is TRBJ2-3, with 7 nucleotides matching TRBD1. Source material: CD4+ T cells from blood. This sequence originates from a human donor in good health. The CDR3 DNA follows: TGCGCCAGCAAAGGGACAGTGACCTCCCCAGATACGCAGTATTTT. It codes for CASKGTVTSPDTQYF.